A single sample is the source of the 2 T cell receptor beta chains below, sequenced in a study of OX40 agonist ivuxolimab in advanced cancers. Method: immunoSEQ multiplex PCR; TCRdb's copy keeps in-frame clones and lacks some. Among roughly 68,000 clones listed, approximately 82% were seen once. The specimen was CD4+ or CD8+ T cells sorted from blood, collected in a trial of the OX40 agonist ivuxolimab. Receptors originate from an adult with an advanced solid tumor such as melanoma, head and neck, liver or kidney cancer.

CDR3 sequence: CASSVIGYTF. The CDR3 bases are TGTGCCAGCAGTGTTATAGGCTACACCTTC. V gene TRBV6-1 combines with J gene TRBJ1-2; no clear D. Looked up from germline, CDR1 is MNHNS and CDR2 is SASEGT. This CDR3 contains 10 residues. Trimming left V 4 bases short and J 8 bases short, with 5 bases between.

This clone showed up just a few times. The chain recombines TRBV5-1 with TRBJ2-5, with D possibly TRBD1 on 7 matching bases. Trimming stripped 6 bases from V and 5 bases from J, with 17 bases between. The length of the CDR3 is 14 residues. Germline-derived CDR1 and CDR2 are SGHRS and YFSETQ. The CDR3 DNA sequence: TGCGCCAGCAACAGGGGCGGGATAGGGGAGACCCAGTACTTC. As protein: CASNRGGIGETQYF.